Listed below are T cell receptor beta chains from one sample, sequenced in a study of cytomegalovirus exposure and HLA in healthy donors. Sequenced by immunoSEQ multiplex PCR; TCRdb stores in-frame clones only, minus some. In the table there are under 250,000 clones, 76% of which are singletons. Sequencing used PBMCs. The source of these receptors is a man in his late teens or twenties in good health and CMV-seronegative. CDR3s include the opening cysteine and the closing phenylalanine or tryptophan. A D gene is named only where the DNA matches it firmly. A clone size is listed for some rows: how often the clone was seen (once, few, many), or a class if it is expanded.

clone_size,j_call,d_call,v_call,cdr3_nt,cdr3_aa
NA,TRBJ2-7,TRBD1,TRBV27,TGTGCCAGCACTCCGGGACAGGGGATCTACGAGCAGTACTTC,CASTPGQGIYEQYF
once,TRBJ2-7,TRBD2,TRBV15,TGTGCCACCAGCGCGAGTACTAGCGCGCCGACCTACGAGCAGTACTTC,CATSASTSAPTYEQYF
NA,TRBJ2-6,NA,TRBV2,TGTGCCAGCAGTGAAGCCACCCCAACTGCGGCCAACGTCCTGACTTTC,CASSEATPTAANVLTF
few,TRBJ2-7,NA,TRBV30,TGTGCCTGGGGACATCGGGACGAGCAGTACTTC,CAWGHRDEQYF
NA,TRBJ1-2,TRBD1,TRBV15,TGTGCCACCAGCAAGCGGACAGGGGGCACTAACCACTATGGCTACACCTTC,CATSKRTGGTNHYGYTF
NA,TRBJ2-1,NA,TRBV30,TGTGCCTCGACACGGGGGGCAGGGCGTCCCTACAATGAGCAGTTCTTC,CASTRGAGRPYNEQFF
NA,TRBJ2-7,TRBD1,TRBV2,TGTGCCAGCAGGGGGACAGGGGAAGTCGAGCAGTACTTC,CASRGTGEVEQYF
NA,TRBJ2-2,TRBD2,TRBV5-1,TGCGCCAGCAGCTTGGGGCTAGCGGGAGGATTTTTGGCCGGGGAGCTGTTTTTT,CASSLGLAGGFLAGELFF
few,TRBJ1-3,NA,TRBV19,TGTGCCAGTCGATTTGACAGCACCTCTGGAAACACCATATATTTT,CASRFDSTSGNTIYF
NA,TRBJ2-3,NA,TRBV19,TGTGCCAGTAGTATGATCGTAGGGGCAGATACGCAGTATTTT,CASSMIVGADTQYF
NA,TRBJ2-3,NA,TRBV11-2,TGTGCCAGCAGCCCCGCCCGCGCCCGTACGCAGTATTTT,CASSPARARTQYF
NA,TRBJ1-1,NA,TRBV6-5,TGTGCCAGCAGAAGACATGTGAACACTGAAGCTTTCTTT,CASRRHVNTEAFF
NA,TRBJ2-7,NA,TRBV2,TGTGCCAGCAGTATCCGGGACTCAGGTTACGAGCAGTACTTC,CASSIRDSGYEQYF
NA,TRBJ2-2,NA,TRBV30,TGTGCCTGGAGTGGTTTACCGGGGGCCGGGGAGCTGTTTTTT,CAWSGLPGAGELFF
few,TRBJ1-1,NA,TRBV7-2,TGTGCCAGCAGCTCACAGGGTTGGGGGACTGAAGCTTTCTTT,CASSSQGWGTEAFF
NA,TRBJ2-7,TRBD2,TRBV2,TGTGCCAGCAGTGAAGGGCGGGAGCTCTCCTACGAGCAGTACTTC,CASSEGRELSYEQYF
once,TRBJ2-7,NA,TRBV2,TGTGCCAGCGTTTCTAGGACCTACGAGCAGTACTTC,CASVSRTYEQYF
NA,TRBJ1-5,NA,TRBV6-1,TGTGCCAGCAGTGTTCAGGGGAATCAGCCCCAGCATTTT,CASSVQGNQPQHF